The 10 T cell receptor beta chains below come from one sample, sequenced in a study of blood T cell repertoires in COVID-19 (dated by TCRdb to 2020 to 2022). Library creation used the immunoSEQ multiplex PCR assay. As stored in TCRdb, this immuneACCESS dataset retains in-frame rearrangements with V and J assigned. A fraction of the clones does not appear; measured against another copy, unresolved V genes explain less than half of the discrepancy, and the remainder lacks a known reason. The sample data list about 470,000 clones, and about 85% of these were observed just once. Of the sample, under 0.75% is held by the ten largest clones. Input material: PBMCs or T cells enriched from blood (not recorded which). These receptors were taken from a woman in her late teens or twenties who had recovered from COVID-19.

The chain carries TRBV6-2 or TRBV6-3 and TRBJ1-6; perhaps TRBD1 as D (5 bases). Germline values: CDR1 MNHEY, CDR2 SVGEGT. This CDR3 comprises 17 residues. V was pared by 2 bases and J by 7 bases, with 18 bases between. CDR3 in amino acids: CASSYGFLGRANSPLHF. CDR3 sequence (DNA): TGTGCCAGCAGTTACGGATTTTTGGGCAGGGCCAATTCACCCCTCCACTTT.

The count of this clone is one. The chain joins TRBV7-2 to TRBJ2-2; D uncertain. Germline V gene sequence: CDR1 SGHTA, CDR2 FQGNSA. V was pared by 5 bases and J by 7 bases, with 14 bases between. This CDR3 contains 14 residues. CDR3 region: CASSLPSMSGELFF. The CDR3 DNA reads TGTGCCAGCAGCCTACCCTCGATGAGCGGGGAGCTGTTTTTT.

The gene calls are TRBV6-5 and TRBJ1-1; possible D gene TRBD1, 5 bases. Germline CDR1 reads MNHEY; CDR2 reads SVGAGI. The CDR3 covers 12 residues. V was cut by 7 bases and J by 4 bases, with 10 bases left in between. The CDR3 here is CASNGGGTEAFF. Here the CDR3 DNA reads TGTGCCAGCAATGGGGGAGGCACTGAAGCTTTCTTT.

The chain combines TRBV7-2 with TRBJ2-7; a weak D match, TRBD1 (5 bases). Germline-derived CDR1 and CDR2 are SGHTA and FQGNSA. Between the trimmed V and J ends, which lost 1 base and 4 bases, there was a span of 14 bases. This CDR3 has 15 amino acids. CDR3 in amino acids: CASSLERQYSYEQYF. For the CDR3, the DNA is TGTGCCAGCAGCTTAGAAAGACAGTACTCGTACGAGCAGTACTTC.

This chain uses TRBV19 with TRBJ2-6, with TRBD1 identical over 7 bases. Germline CDR1 is LNHDA and CDR2 is SQIVND (reference sequence). The junction had 14 bases not matched to a gene; V was cut back by 8 bases and J by 4 bases. The CDR3 runs 17 residues. This CDR3 reads CASGKVRGTNGANVLTF. The CDR3 bases are TGTGCCAGTGGGAAGGTCAGGGGGACGAACGGGGCCAACGTCCTGACTTTC.

The rearrangement uses TRBV6-4 and TRBJ2-2; a weak D match, TRBD1 (5 bases). The CDR3 sequence is 14 residues long. With 8 bases removed from V and 0 bases from J, the gap between germline ends came to 10 bases. Germline V gene sequence: CDR1 MRHNA, CDR2 SNTAGT. DNA for the CDR3: TGTGCCAGCCAGCGACAGCCGAACACCGGGGAGCTGTTTTTT. It encodes CASQRQPNTGELFF.

As concerns this clone: The same CDR3 can be traced to other DNA sequences in this sample. The V gene is TRBV7-2, the J gene TRBJ1-4; D is perhaps TRBD1 (5 bases). V was pared by 5 bases and J by 5 bases, with 12 bases between. CDR1 and CDR2 from the germline V gene are SGHTA and FQGNSA. The CDR3 sequence is 14 residues long. In nucleotides, the CDR3 is TGTGCCAGCAGCCTAACAGGATCAAATGAAAAACTGTTTTTT. Translated: CASSLTGSNEKLFF.

The chain is built from TRBV21-1 and TRBJ1-2; TRBD1 was called by the table and not checked on the DNA. TRBV21-1 is shown as a pseudogene. The CDR3 sequence is 15 residues long. CDR3 sequence reads: CASSPRQGCNYGYTF. CDR3 coding DNA: TGTGCCAGCAGCCCCCGACAGGGATGTAACTATGGCTACACCTTC.

The count of this clone is one. The J gene is TRBJ2-1, the V gene TRBV2, with TRBD2 identical over 7 bases. Germline V lookup: CDR1 SNHLY, CDR2 FYNNEI. This CDR3 is built from 14 residues. V shed 5 bases and J 2 bases; nucleotides not matched to a gene: 3. The CDR3: CASSYRGAYNEQFF. In DNA, the CDR3 is TGTGCCAGCAGTTACCGGGGGGCCTACAATGAGCAGTTCTTC.

CDR3 sequence: CASSLWDRAEDTEAFF. CDR3 in DNA: TGTGCCAGCAGCTTGTGGGACAGGGCCGAGGACACTGAAGCTTTCTTT. The V gene is TRBV5-6, the J gene TRBJ1-1; 9 bases are shared with TRBD1. The V segment lost 1 base and the J segment 3 bases; nucleotides outside the gene matches: 7. CDR1 and CDR2 (germline): SGHDT, YYEEEE. This CDR3 contains 16 residues.